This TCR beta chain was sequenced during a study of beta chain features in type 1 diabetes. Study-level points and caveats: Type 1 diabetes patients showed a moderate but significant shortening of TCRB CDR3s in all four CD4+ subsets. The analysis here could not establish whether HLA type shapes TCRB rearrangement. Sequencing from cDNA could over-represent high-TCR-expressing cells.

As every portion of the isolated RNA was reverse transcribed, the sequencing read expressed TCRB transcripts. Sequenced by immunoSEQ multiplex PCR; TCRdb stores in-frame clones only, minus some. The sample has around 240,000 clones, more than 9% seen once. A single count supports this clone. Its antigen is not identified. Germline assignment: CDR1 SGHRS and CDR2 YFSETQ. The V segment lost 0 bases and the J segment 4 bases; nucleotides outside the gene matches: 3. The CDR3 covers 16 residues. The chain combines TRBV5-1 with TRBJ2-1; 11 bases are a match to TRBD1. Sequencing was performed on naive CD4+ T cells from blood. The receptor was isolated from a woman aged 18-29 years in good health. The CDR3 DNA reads TGCGCCAGCAGCTTGGTTGGACAGGGGGCGTACAATGAGCAGTTCTTC. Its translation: CASSLVGQGAYNEQFF. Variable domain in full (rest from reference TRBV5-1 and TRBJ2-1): KAGVTQTPRYLIKTRGQQVTLSCSPISGHRSVSWYQQTPGQGLQFLFEYFSETQRNKGNFPGRFSGRQFSNSRSEMNVSTLELGDSALYLCASSLVGQGAYNEQFFGPGTRLTVL.